These 27 T cell receptor beta chains were sequenced from one sample in a study of T cell responses to AZD1222 COVID-19 vaccine. Data came from immunoSEQ multiplex PCR; TCRdb stores just in-frame clones and leaves some out. This sample has 84,000 or so clones; under 95% occur once, and the top ten carry around 5.5%. This material consisted of peripheral blood, taken on day 0 of MenACWY control vaccination. The receptors originated from an adult in good health.

The chain carries TRBV28 and TRBJ2-7, with 7 bases lining up with TRBD1. Germline loops: CDR1 MDHEN, CDR2 SYDVKM. The V segment lost 10 bases and the J segment 6 bases; nucleotides outside the gene matches: 9. The CDR3 extends over 12 amino acids. CDR3 sequence reads: CATDRDRAEQYF. The CDR3 DNA follows: TGTGCCACCGACAGGGACCGAGCCGAGCAGTACTTC.

Only one count was recorded for this clone. The chain couples TRBV28 to TRBJ1-6, with 7 positions matching TRBD1. This CDR3 region has 14 residues. The trim removed 4 bases at V and 9 bases at J, leaving 6 bases unmatched. From germline, CDR1 is MDHEN and CDR2 SYDVKM. CDR3 sequence reads: CASSSTGDASPLHF. The DNA of the CDR3 is TGTGCCAGCAGTTCCACAGGGGATGCTTCACCCCTCCACTTT.

The chain recombines TRBV10-2 with TRBJ1-5; 9 nucleotides agree with TRBD1. This CDR3 spans 13 amino acids. Germline V gene lookup returns CDR1 WSHSY and CDR2 SAAADI. The V gene end was trimmed by 6 bases and the J gene end by 5 bases; junction bases not matched to a gene: 2. CDR3: CASRQGADQPQHF. As DNA, the CDR3 is TGCGCCAGCAGACAGGGGGCCGATCAGCCCCAGCATTTT.

The rearrangement links TRBV2 to TRBJ2-3; 7 positions agree with TRBD1. The CDR3 is 16 amino acids. V was clipped by 5 bases and J by 1 base; unmatched bases: 9. Germline assignment: CDR1 SNHLY and CDR2 FYNNEI. The CDR3 spells CASSYWTGLGTDTQYF. The DNA of the CDR3 is TGTGCCAGCAGTTACTGGACAGGCCTAGGCACAGATACGCAGTATTTT.

In nucleotides, the CDR3 is TGTGCCAGCAGCCAAGGGGATTTCATGCAGGGGGCCCTCCCCCCCGACGATCAGCCCCAGCATTTT. This codes for CASSQGDFMQGALPPDDQPQHF. This chain connects TRBV14 to TRBJ1-5; TRBD1 agrees at 8 bases. The CDR3 contains 22 residues. Germline V gene lookup returns CDR1 SGHDN and CDR2 FVKESK. After removal of 1 base from V and 5 bases from J, the junction contained 25 bases not matched to a gene.

The V call is TRBV9, the J call TRBJ2-2; D is perhaps TRBD2 (5 bases). The CDR3 is 15 amino acids. Trimming cost V 2 bases and J 5 bases, with 13 bases left between them. Germline values: CDR1 SGDLS, CDR2 YYNGEE. DNA for the CDR3: TGTGCCAGCAGCGTGCTACAGTCGGGAACCGGGGAGCTGTTTTTT. Translating gives CASSVLQSGTGELFF.

The chain is built from TRBV6-2 or TRBV6-3 and TRBJ1-5, with a tentative D call TRBD1 (5 bases). CDR1 is MNHEY, CDR2 SVGEGT, per germline. The CDR3 sequence is 15 residues long. V dropped 0 bases and J dropped 5 bases, with 11 bases sitting between them. The CDR3 here is CASSYSKTVDQPQHF. DNA of the CDR3: TGTGCCAGCAGTTACTCGAAGACAGTTGATCAGCCCCAGCATTTT.

The chain carries TRBV19 and TRBJ1-5, with D maybe TRBD1 (6 bases). V lost 3 bases and J 0 bases, leaving 15 bases between the germline ends. Germline assignment: CDR1 LNHDA and CDR2 SQIVND (reference sequence). CDR3 size: 17 residues. In nucleotides, the CDR3 is TGTGCCAGTAGTATCAATGGACAGCTCAATAGCAATCAGCCCCAGCATTTT. This codes for CASSINGQLNSNQPQHF.

The chain has TRBV6-5 and TRBJ1-1, with 7 positions matching TRBD1. CDR1 and CDR2 from the germline V gene are MNHEY and SVGAGI. The CDR3 consists of 12 residues. V was clipped by 6 bases and J by 6 bases; unmatched bases: 4. CDR3: CASRRQGAEAFF. DNA for the CDR3: TGTGCCAGCAGAAGACAGGGAGCTGAAGCTTTCTTT.

The gene calls are TRBV3-1 (or the pseudogene TRBV3-2) and TRBJ1-1, with no clear D. Germline V CDR1 and CDR2: LGHDT, YNNKEL (reference sequence). Trimming left V 4 bases short and J 0 bases short, with 9 bases between. This CDR3 comprises 14 residues. This CDR3 reads CASSPTMVNTEAFF. The CDR3, as DNA: TGTGCCAGCAGCCCAACAATGGTGAACACTGAAGCTTTCTTT.

The chain combines TRBV6-2 or TRBV6-3 with TRBJ1-2; D is unclear. CDR1 is MNHEY, CDR2 SVGEGT, per germline. Between the trimmed V and J ends, which lost 5 bases and 8 bases, there was a span of 18 bases. This CDR3 comprises 14 residues. DNA for the CDR3: TGTGCCAGCAGTCTCTCAGACGTGGATGGGGGCTACACCTTC. Its protein is CASSLSDVDGGYTF.

V and J are TRBV5-8 and TRBJ2-3, with TRBD2 as a possible D gene (5 bases). Germline-derived CDR1 and CDR2 are SGHTS and YDEGEE. V dropped 6 bases and J dropped 4 bases, with 15 bases sitting between them. The CDR3 is 14 amino acids. The CDR3 reads CASNPVRVADTQYF. In DNA, the CDR3 is TGTGCCAGCAACCCGGTGAGGGTCGCAGATACGCAGTATTTT.

This rearrangement joins TRBV7-9 to TRBJ1-5, with 9 bases identical to TRBD1. V gave up 2 bases and J gave up 1 base; unmatched junction bases: 3. CDR1 is SEHNR, CDR2 FQNEAQ, per germline (reference sequence). This CDR3 is built from 16 residues. The CDR3 loop reads CASSLSQGASNQPQHF. The CDR3 nucleotides read TGTGCCAGCAGCTTATCACAGGGGGCCAGCAATCAGCCCCAGCATTTT.

This chain links TRBV3-1 (or the pseudogene TRBV3-2) with TRBJ2-3; 11 positions agree with TRBD2. Germline V lookup: CDR1 LGHDT, CDR2 YNNKEL (reference sequence). V dropped 4 bases and J dropped 0; count of bases not matched to a gene: 6. This CDR3 is 17 amino acids long. The CDR3 spells CASSRKTSGASTDTQYF. The CDR3 DNA reads TGTGCCAGCAGCCGGAAGACTAGCGGGGCTAGCACAGATACGCAGTATTTT.

This clone was detected once. This rearrangement joins TRBV19 to TRBJ2-2, with TRBD2 matching 7 bases. After removal of 2 bases from V and 0 bases from J, the junction contained 9 bases not matched to a gene. The germline V gene encodes CDR1 LNHDA and CDR2 SQIVND (reference sequence). The CDR3 is 18 amino acids. CDR3 residues: CASSISRLTSANTGELFF. The CDR3 bases are TGTGCCAGTAGTATATCCCGCCTTACTAGCGCGAACACCGGGGAGCTGTTTTTT.

V is TRBV7-9 and J is TRBJ1-2; TRBD1 aligns across 9 bases. Germline lookup yields CDR1 SEHNR and CDR2 FQNEAQ (reference sequence). After removal of 3 bases from V and 10 bases from J, the junction contained 9 bases not matched to a gene. The CDR3 is 14 amino acids. The CDR3 region has the DNA TGTGCCAGCAGCTTTGGGACAGGGAGCAATATCTACACCTTC. Its protein product is CASSFGTGSNIYTF.

The count of this clone is one. The chain carries TRBV4-3 and TRBJ2-6; 7 nucleotides align to TRBD1. The CDR3 totals 19 residues. With V trimmed by 4 bases and J by 0 bases, 12 bases remained unmatched. Germline CDR1 and CDR2: LGHNA and YSLEER. This CDR3 reads CASSPIVPGQISGANVLTF. The DNA for the CDR3 is TGCGCCAGCAGCCCCATAGTCCCGGGACAGATCTCTGGGGCCAACGTCCTGACTTTC.

This clone was recorded once. The genes are TRBV29-1 and TRBJ2-5, with 7 bases lining up with TRBD2. With V trimmed by 7 bases and J by 5 bases, 10 bases remained unmatched. The CDR3 loop spans 13 amino acids. Germline CDR1 reads SQVTM; CDR2 reads ANQGSEA. CDR3: CSAKAGSGETQYF. CDR3 nucleotide sequence: TGCAGCGCTAAAGCGGGTAGCGGGGAGACCCAGTACTTC.

The chain links TRBV6-1 to TRBJ1-3; the D gene is possibly TRBD1 (6 bases). Germline V gives CDR1 MNHNS, CDR2 SASEGT. This CDR3 region has 17 residues. V was shortened by 2 bases and J by 1 base, with 15 bases between the two germline ends. The CDR3 nucleotides read TGTGCCAGCAGTGAATATTTACAGGGAATTTCTGGAAACACCATATATTTT. Protein: CASSEYLQGISGNTIYF.

This clone appeared a single time. This chain links TRBV11-2 with TRBJ2-5; 14 nucleotides match TRBD2. The CDR3 runs to 14 residues. The germline gives CDR1 SGHAT, CDR2 FQNNGV. V was clipped by 6 bases and J by 6 bases; unmatched bases: 3. This chain's CDR3 is CASRGLAGVQTQYF. DNA of the CDR3: TGTGCCAGCAGGGGACTAGCGGGAGTACAGACCCAGTACTTC.

The chain employs TRBV28 and TRBJ1-1; D possibly corresponds to TRBD1 (6 bases). V lost 8 bases to trimming and J lost 2 bases, with 15 bases between them. Germline values: CDR1 MDHEN, CDR2 SYDVKM. The CDR3 spans 14 residues. This chain's CDR3 is CASCGGALNTEAFF. The CDR3, as DNA: TGTGCCAGCTGCGGGGGGGCCCTAAACACTGAAGCTTTCTTT.

This chain uses TRBV6-2 or TRBV6-3 with TRBJ1-6; D is unresolved. In germline, CDR1 is MNHEY, CDR2 SVGEGT. The germline V and J ends were trimmed by 5 bases and 4 bases, with 12 bases remaining between them. This CDR3 has 15 amino acids. The chain's CDR3 is CASSLDRSYNSPLHF. The CDR3 DNA sequence: TGTGCCAGCAGTCTCGACCGCTCTTATAATTCACCCCTCCACTTT.

The rearrangement links TRBV11-2 to TRBJ2-7; D ambiguous. V was trimmed by 1 base and J by 3 bases, leaving 16 bases between them. Germline lookup yields CDR1 SGHAT and CDR2 FQNNGV. This CDR3 contains 16 residues. For the CDR3, the DNA is TGTGCCAGCAGCTTAGTTCTTGGTGGGCGCCTCTACGAGCAGTACTTC. Translated, it gives CASSLVLGGRLYEQYF. Using reference TRBV11-2 and TRBJ2-7 for the parts outside the CDR3, the full variable domain is EAGVAQSPRYKIIEKRQSVAFWCNPISGHATLYWYQQILGQGPKLLIQFQNNGVVDDSQLPKDRFSAERLKGVDSTLKIQPAKLEDSAVYLCASSLVLGGRLYEQYFGPGTRLTVT.

V gene TRBV6-2 or TRBV6-3 combines with J gene TRBJ1-1; D is uncertain. This CDR3 spans 11 amino acids. The V end lost 5 bases, the J end lost 1 base, and 2 bases lay between the germline ends. Germline lookup yields CDR1 MNHEY and CDR2 SVGEGT. The chain's CDR3 is CASSPNTEAFF. DNA for the CDR3: TGTGCCAGCAGTCCGAACACTGAAGCTTTCTTT.

The chain recombines TRBV19 with TRBJ2-6; no firm D call. V dropped 10 bases and J dropped 4 bases, with 17 bases sitting between them. The CDR3 runs 15 residues. Germline CDR1 LNHDA, CDR2 SQIVND (reference sequence). The CDR3 sequence is CATGTMRTGANVLTF. The CDR3 DNA reads TGTGCCACCGGAACGATGAGGACCGGGGCCAACGTCCTGACTTTC.

The gene calls are TRBV3-1 (or the pseudogene TRBV3-2) and TRBJ2-1; 10 bases map to TRBD1. This CDR3 is built from 18 residues. With 0 bases clipped from V and 8 bases from J, the junction kept 13 bases outside the gene matches. CDR1 and CDR2 from the germline V gene are LGHDT and YNNKEL (reference sequence). The CDR3 protein is CASSQDWVGTGVADEQFF. The CDR3 DNA is TGTGCCAGCAGCCAAGATTGGGTTGGGACAGGGGTGGCCGATGAGCAGTTCTTC.

V usage is TRBV18 and J usage is TRBJ1-4; 8 bases match TRBD1. Germline-derived CDR1 and CDR2 are KGHSH and LQKENI. This CDR3 is built from 14 residues. The ends lost 3 bases at V and 5 bases at J; junction bases unmatched: 2. CDR3 sequence reads: CASSPTGVNEKLFF. DNA of the CDR3: TGTGCCAGCTCACCGACAGGGGTGAATGAAAAACTGTTTTTT.